The T cell receptor beta chain under discussion was sequenced for a study of T-cell memory formation after mild COVID-19. TCRdb independently ran MiXCR on the 5' RACE reads; one entry per CDR3 protein. This table holds 150,000 to 200,000 distinct CDR3 sequences, about 15% found once. Germline lookup yields CDR1 MNHEY and CDR2 SMNVEV (reference sequence). V was clipped by 5 bases and J by 5 bases; unmatched bases: 1. CDR3 length: 14 amino acids. The V call is TRBV27, the J call TRBJ1-4; 11 bases line up with TRBD1. The sample consisted of PBMCs or a T cell subset sorted from them (not recorded which). This TCR came from an adult woman who had mild COVID-19 (a few samples of this study predate the infection). Cell type and time point are not known. CDR3 sequence: CASSRDRGNEKLFF. In nucleotides, the CDR3 is TGTGCCAGCAGTCGGGACAGGGGGAATGAAAAACTGTTTTTT.